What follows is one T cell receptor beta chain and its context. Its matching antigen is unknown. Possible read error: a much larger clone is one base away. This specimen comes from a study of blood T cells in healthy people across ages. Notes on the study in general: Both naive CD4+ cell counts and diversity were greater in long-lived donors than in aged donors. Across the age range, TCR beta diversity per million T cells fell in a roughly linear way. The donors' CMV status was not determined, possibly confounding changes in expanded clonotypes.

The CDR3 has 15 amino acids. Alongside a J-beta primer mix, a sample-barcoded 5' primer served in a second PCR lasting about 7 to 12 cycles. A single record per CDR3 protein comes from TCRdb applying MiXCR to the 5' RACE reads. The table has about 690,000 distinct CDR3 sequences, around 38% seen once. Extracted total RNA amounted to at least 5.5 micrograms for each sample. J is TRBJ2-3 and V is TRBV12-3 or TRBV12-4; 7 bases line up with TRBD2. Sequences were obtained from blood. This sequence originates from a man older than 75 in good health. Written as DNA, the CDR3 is TGTGCCAGCAGTTATAGCGGGCTTAGCACAGATATGCAGTATTTT. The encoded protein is CASSYSGLSTDMQYF.